This T cell receptor beta chain stems from a study of T-cell memory formation after mild COVID-19. Study-wide findings and caveats: Confirmation was lacking for SARS-CoV-2 specificity of second-wave clones that peaked on day 37. Among clones contracting day 15 to 85, CD4/CD8 was balanced, whereas later expanders leaned CD4+.

This clonotype was seen repeatedly, ten times or more. The antigen is undetermined. Germline CDR1 ENHRY, CDR2 SYGVKD. J lost 11 bases, V lost 2 bases, and 9 bases had no gene match. This CDR3 has 16 amino acids. Amplification by 5'RACE using constant-segment primers produced TCR alpha and TCR beta cDNA libraries that carried sample barcodes and UMIs. TCRdb called the 5' RACE reads again in MiXCR, with one record for every CDR3 protein. The data contain 140,000 or so distinct CDR3 sequences, roughly a fifth of them singletons. The TCR sequence derives from an adult woman who had mild COVID-19 (a few samples of this study predate the infection). Cell type and time point are not known. Sequencing was carried out using PBMCs or a T cell subset sorted from them (not recorded which). The V gene is TRBV10-3, the J gene TRBJ2-1; 13 nucleotides agree with TRBD2. The CDR3 region is CAISEPRGLAGAKQFF. The CDR3 bases are TGTGCCATCAGTGAGCCCCGCGGACTAGCGGGAGCGAAGCAGTTCTTC.